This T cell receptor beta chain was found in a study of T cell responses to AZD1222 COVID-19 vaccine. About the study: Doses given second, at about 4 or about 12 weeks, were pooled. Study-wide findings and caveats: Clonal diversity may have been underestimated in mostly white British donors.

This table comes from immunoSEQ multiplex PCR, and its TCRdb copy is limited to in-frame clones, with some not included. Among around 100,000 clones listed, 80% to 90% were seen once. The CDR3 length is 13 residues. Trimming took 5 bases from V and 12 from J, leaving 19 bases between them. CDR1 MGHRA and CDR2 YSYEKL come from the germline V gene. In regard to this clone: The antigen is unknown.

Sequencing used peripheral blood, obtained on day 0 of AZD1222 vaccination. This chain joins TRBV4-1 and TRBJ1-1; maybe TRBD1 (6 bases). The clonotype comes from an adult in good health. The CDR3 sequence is CASSNKIQGLPFF. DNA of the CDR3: TGCGCCAGCAGCAATAAAATACAGGGTTTACCTTTCTTT.